The 32 T cell receptor beta chains given below trace back to one sample, sequenced in a study of blood T cell repertoires in COVID-19 (dated by TCRdb to the early 2020s). The method was the immunoSEQ multiplex PCR assay. What TCRdb holds here is the immuneACCESS table cut down to in-frame rearrangements. Part of the clones is not present; checked against another copy, under half of the missing clones reflect an unresolved V gene, and the others are unexplained. For this sample the table gives fewer than 250,000 clones, of which approximately 84% were detected only once. The top ten clones comprise about 4% of the sample. The sample comprised peripheral blood. These receptors all stem from a man aged 50-60 years with acute or convalescent COVID-19.

This clone was observed a single time. The chain couples TRBV6-1 to TRBJ2-3; no definite D call. The CDR3 runs 14 residues. V was clipped by 3 bases and J by 0 bases, with 7 bases between them. The germline CDR1 and CDR2 sequences are MNHNS and SASEGT. The CDR3 DNA reads TGTGCCAGCAGTGATGGGCAGAGCACAGATACGCAGTATTTT. Protein: CASSDGQSTDTQYF.

This clone was detected once. For the CDR3, the DNA is TGCGCCAGCAGCTTGGATAGACAAGAGACCCAGTACTTC. Its translation: CASSLDRQETQYF. V and J are TRBV5-1 and TRBJ2-5; the D is unclear. The CDR3 spans 13 residues. V was cut by 0 bases and J by 2 bases, with 5 bases left in between. The germline V gene encodes CDR1 SGHRS and CDR2 YFSETQ.

V is TRBV18 and J is TRBJ1-6; TRBD1 might be the D (6 bases). Germline V gene data show CDR1 as KGHSH and CDR2 as LQKENI. The CDR3 is made up of 15 amino acids. The V and J ends lost 2 bases and 5 bases respectively, with 10 bases between them. The CDR3 sequence is CASSPTGKDNSPLHF. For the CDR3, the DNA is TGTGCCAGCTCACCAACAGGGAAGGATAATTCACCCCTCCACTTT.

This chain uses TRBV24-1 with TRBJ2-2; D might be TRBD1 (6 bases). This CDR3 spans 13 amino acids. V lost 7 bases and J 2 bases, leaving 7 bases between the germline ends. In germline, CDR1 is KGHDR, CDR2 SFDVKD. The DNA for the CDR3 is TGTGCCACCAGGGACAGAAACACCGGGGAGCTGTTTTTT. Its translation: CATRDRNTGELFF.

This clone appeared once. The chain joins TRBV7-8 to TRBJ1-5; D is possibly TRBD1 (6 bases). This CDR3 spans 16 amino acids. Trimming shortened V by 1 base and J by 4 bases, and 14 bases separated the two germline ends. In germline, CDR1 is SGHVS, CDR2 FQNEAQ. In nucleotides, the CDR3 is TGTGCCAGCAGCTTAGTTGTTGGGACACTGAATCAGCCCCAGCATTTT. Encoded protein: CASSLVVGTLNQPQHF.

The chain is built from TRBV27 and TRBJ2-5; the D gene is possibly TRBD1 (6 bases). The CDR3 covers 14 residues. Germline-derived CDR1 and CDR2 are MNHEY and SMNVEV (reference sequence). V dropped 5 bases and J dropped 3 bases, with 13 bases sitting between them. The CDR3 DNA reads as TGTGCCAGCAGTCCCCGGGACACTGAAGAGACCCAGTACTTC. Translating it yields CASSPRDTEETQYF.

The chain couples TRBV3-1 (or the pseudogene TRBV3-2) to TRBJ1-2; tentatively, D is TRBD1 (6 bases). The CDR3 length is 15 residues. Trimming stripped 6 bases from V and 0 bases from J, with 14 bases between. Germline lookup yields CDR1 LGHDT and CDR2 YNNKEL (reference sequence). The CDR3 DNA reads as TGTGCCAGCAGGCCCGCGACAGGCTCTAACTATGGCTACACCTTC. It translates to CASRPATGSNYGYTF.

The chain uses TRBV7-9 and TRBJ2-1; D possibly corresponds to TRBD1 (6 bases). The V gene lost 5 bases and the J gene lost 5 bases, with 10 bases spanning the gap. This CDR3 contains 13 residues. Germline-derived CDR1 and CDR2 are SEHNR and FQNEAQ (reference sequence). The CDR3 loop is CASSLGQNNEQFF. The CDR3 nucleotides read TGTGCCAGCAGCCTAGGACAGAACAATGAGCAGTTCTTC.

The genes are TRBV9 and TRBJ1-2, with D uncertain. V shed 0 bases and J shed 7 bases, with 16 bases lying between them. CDR1 is SGDLS and CDR2 is YYNGEE in the germline V gene. The CDR3 length is 15 residues. In DNA form, the CDR3 reads TGTGCCAGCAGCGTAGGTCACCAGTTAACGGGTGGCTACACCTTC. Translating gives CASSVGHQLTGGYTF.

The V gene is TRBV6-2 or TRBV6-3, the J gene TRBJ2-2; 10 bases align to TRBD2. V shed 2 bases, J shed 7 bases, and the junction held 7 bases outside the gene matches. Germline V lookup: CDR1 MNHEY, CDR2 SVGEGT. The CDR3 contains 16 residues. The CDR3 region is CASSYELAGIDGELFF. In nucleotides, the CDR3 is TGTGCCAGCAGTTACGAACTAGCGGGGATTGACGGGGAGCTGTTTTTT.

This clone was detected only once. The J gene is TRBJ2-7, the V gene TRBV29-1, with 7 bases that match TRBD1. The trim removed 0 bases at V and 3 bases at J, leaving 5 bases unmatched. CDR1 is SQVTM, CDR2 ANQGSEA, per germline. The CDR3 spans 14 residues. CDR3 region: CSVEDTGTDYEQYF. The CDR3, as DNA: TGCAGCGTTGAAGATACGGGGACAGACTACGAGCAGTACTTC.

This chain joins TRBV4-2 and TRBJ2-4; TRBD1 might be the D (6 bases). The V end lost 0 bases, the J end lost 8 bases, and 14 bases lay between the germline ends. Germline assignment: CDR1 LGHNA and CDR2 YNFKEQ. CDR3 length: 15 residues. CDR3 sequence reads: CASSQDSDSTYIQYF. The CDR3 DNA reads TGTGCCAGCAGCCAAGATTCGGACAGTACATACATTCAGTACTTC.

The chain couples TRBV7-9 to TRBJ2-4, with 7 bases identical to TRBD1. The trim removed 5 bases at V and 3 bases at J, leaving 1 base unmatched. Germline lookup yields CDR1 SEHNR and CDR2 FQNEAQ (reference sequence). The CDR3 runs 13 residues. The DNA of the CDR3 is TGTGCCAGCAGCCGACAGGGCAAAAACATTCAGTACTTC. This sequence encodes CASSRQGKNIQYF.

The CDR3 region is CASSFIGEGEQYF. The CDR3, as DNA: TGTGCCAGCAGCTTTATTGGGGAGGGCGAGCAGTACTTC. The rearrangement uses TRBV7-9 and TRBJ2-7; TRBD2 matches 7 bases. With 3 bases clipped from V and 6 bases from J, the junction kept 5 bases outside the gene matches. The CDR3 is made up of 13 amino acids. Germline values: CDR1 SEHNR, CDR2 FQNEAQ (reference sequence).

In DNA, the CDR3 is TGTGCCAGCAGCCCTCCATCGCCTAGCGGGAGGCGAGAGCAGTTCTTC. It codes for CASSPPSPSGRREQFF. The chain links TRBV6-2 or TRBV6-3 to TRBJ2-1, with 11 bases aligning to TRBD2. This CDR3 region has 16 residues. Per germline, CDR1 MNHEY and CDR2 SVGEGT. Trimming at V came to 6 bases and at J to 10 bases, leaving 14 bases not matched to a gene.

This rearrangement joins TRBV18 to TRBJ2-5; 9 bases match TRBD1. Germline CDR1 and CDR2: KGHSH and LQKENI. The CDR3 sequence is 16 residues long. Losses at the gene ends were 6 bases for V and 2 bases for J; bases not matched to a gene: 10. The CDR3 nucleotides read TGTGCCAGCTCGCCCAAAGACAGGGGGACACAAGAGACCCAGTACTTC. Translating gives CASSPKDRGTQETQYF.

The V call is TRBV5-4, the J call TRBJ2-6; no clear D. This CDR3 has 15 amino acids. Germline V gives CDR1 SGHNT, CDR2 YYREEE (reference sequence). Trimming took off 0 bases at V and 2 bases at J, with 6 bases between the two ends. CDR3 nucleotide sequence: TGTGCCAGCAGCTTGGGGGCAGCTGGGGCCAACGTCCTGACTTTC. It encodes CASSLGAAGANVLTF.

The chain links TRBV3-1 (or the pseudogene TRBV3-2) to TRBJ2-7; unclear D gene. This CDR3 spans 12 amino acids. Trimming took 6 bases from V and 6 from J, leaving 12 bases between them. The V gene's germline CDR1 is LGHDT and CDR2 YNNKEL (reference sequence). CDR3 loop: CASSGPVGEQYF. In DNA form, the CDR3 reads TGTGCCAGCAGTGGGCCTGTCGGCGAGCAGTACTTC.

The chain links TRBV5-1 to TRBJ1-1; tentative D call: TRBD1 (5 bases). The V gene lost 3 bases and the J gene lost 0 bases, with 9 bases spanning the gap. The V gene's germline CDR1 is SGHRS and CDR2 YFSETQ. The CDR3 covers 14 residues. The CDR3 DNA reads as TGCGCCAGCAGCTGGACAAATATGAACACTGAAGCTTTCTTT. Translating gives CASSWTNMNTEAFF.

V is TRBV7-9 and J is TRBJ1-5; D remains unclear. V gave up 2 bases and J gave up 5 bases, with 7 bases separating them. Germline lookup yields CDR1 SEHNR and CDR2 FQNEAQ (reference sequence). The CDR3 is made up of 13 amino acids. The CDR3 DNA sequence: TGTGCCAGCAGCTTAATCGGTGATCAGCCCCAGCATTTT. Its protein product is CASSLIGDQPQHF.

V is TRBV7-8 and J is TRBJ2-7; 10 bases agree with TRBD2. Trimming removed 1 base from V and 0 bases from J; junction bases left unmatched: 3. There are 16 residues in the CDR3. The V gene's germline CDR1 is SGHVS and CDR2 FQNEAQ. In nucleotides, the CDR3 is TGTGCCAGCAGCTTAGTACTAGCGGGGCCCTCCTACGAGCAGTACTTC. This encodes CASSLVLAGPSYEQYF.

This clone was seen once. The chain combines TRBV9 with TRBJ2-3; 10 bases match TRBD2. V lost 0 bases and J lost 6; bases outside the gene matches: 7. Germline V gene data show CDR1 as SGDLS and CDR2 as YYNGEE. The CDR3 contains 16 residues. Written as DNA, the CDR3 is TGTGCCAGCAGCGTAGTTAGCGGGGGGAGAGGGGATACGCAGTATTTT. Translated, it gives CASSVVSGGRGDTQYF.

The chain combines TRBV5-6 with TRBJ2-3, with D unresolved. CDR3 length: 12 amino acids. V lost 3 bases to trimming and J lost 5 bases, with 7 bases between them. Germline CDR1 reads SGHDT; CDR2 reads YYEEEE. The CDR3 DNA reads TGTGCCAGCAGCTCTATGAAAGATACGCAGTATTTT. Its protein product is CASSSMKDTQYF. Filled out from reference TRBV5-6 and TRBJ2-3, the complete variable domain reads DAGVTQSPTHLIKTRGQQVTLRCSPKSGHDTVSWYQQALGQGPQFIFQYYEEEERQRGNFPDRFSGHQFPNYSSELNVNALLLGDSALYLCASSSMKDTQYFGPGTRLTVL.

There are a few counts of this clone. This chain joins TRBV4-1 and TRBJ2-5, with D perhaps TRBD2 (5 bases). The V gene's germline CDR1 is MGHRA and CDR2 YSYEKL. The CDR3 runs to 15 residues. Trimming removed 0 bases at V and 2 bases at J, with 10 bases between. The DNA for the CDR3 is TGCGCCAGCAGCCAAGACCCCCCGGGACAAGAGACCCAGTACTTC. Its translation is CASSQDPPGQETQYF.

V usage is TRBV6-5 and J usage is TRBJ1-1; tentative D call: TRBD1 (5 bases). The CDR3 runs 12 residues. V was clipped by 7 bases and J by 8 bases, with 14 bases between them. Looked up from germline, CDR1 is MNHEY and CDR2 is SVGAGI. CDR3 residues: CASNLSRGEAFF. CDR3 DNA: TGTGCCAGCAACCTTTCAAGGGGCGAAGCTTTCTTT.

The genes are TRBV7-9 and TRBJ2-7, with 8 bases lining up with TRBD1. Unmatched junction bases numbered 4, after V lost 1 base and J lost 2 bases. In germline, CDR1 is SEHNR, CDR2 FQNEAQ (reference sequence). The CDR3 runs to 15 residues. For the CDR3, the DNA is TGTGCCAGCAGCTTAGATGGGACAGGAGCCTACGAGCAGTACTTC. Its translation is CASSLDGTGAYEQYF.

For this clone: Other nucleotide sequences in the sample specify the same CDR3. The chain combines TRBV5-1 with TRBJ2-1; no reliable D call. The CDR3 is 12 residues long. V gave up 0 bases and J gave up 8 bases, with 6 bases separating them. Germline V gives CDR1 SGHRS, CDR2 YFSETQ. CDR3: CASSLARDEQFF. The DNA for the CDR3 is TGCGCCAGCAGCTTGGCTAGAGATGAGCAGTTCTTC.

V and J are TRBV6-1 and TRBJ2-7; D may be TRBD1 (5 bases). The germline V gene has CDR1 MNHNS and CDR2 SASEGT. The V end was cut by 3 bases, the J end by 3 bases, with 12 bases between. The CDR3 contains 14 residues. In DNA form, the CDR3 reads TGTGCCAGCAGTGACCAGGGAACATTCTACGAGCAGTACTTC. It specifies CASSDQGTFYEQYF.

This clone occurred once. Written as DNA, the CDR3 is TGTGCCAGCAGCTCTAGACGGAAGGCGGGGCACGGGGAGCTGTTTTTT. As protein: CASSSRRKAGHGELFF. V and J are TRBV7-3 and TRBJ2-2; D is possibly TRBD2 (6 bases). The V end lost 4 bases, the J end lost 7 bases, and 19 bases lay between the germline ends. The CDR3 extends over 16 amino acids. Per the germline V gene, CDR1 is SGHTA and CDR2 is FQGTGA.

The rearrangement links TRBV29-1 to TRBJ1-2; D unclear. CDR1 and CDR2 (germline): SQVTM, ANQGSEA. Trimming removed 7 bases from V and 2 bases from J, with 17 bases in between. The CDR3 has 14 residues. CDR3 nucleotide sequence: TGCAGCGCCGGAACCACCGAGGGCAACTATGGCTACACCTTC. It codes for CSAGTTEGNYGYTF.

The chain uses TRBV28 and TRBJ1-1; D uncertain. CDR1 is MDHEN, CDR2 SYDVKM, per germline. The CDR3 contains 14 residues. V was cut by 3 bases and J by 11 bases, with 19 bases left in between. The DNA for the CDR3 is TGTGCCAGCAGTTTGGGCAGGTTCCACGCCGAGGCTTTCTTT. Amino acid sequence: CASSLGRFHAEAFF.

This chain connects TRBV19 to TRBJ1-2, with D unresolved. The V and J ends lost 2 bases and 5 bases respectively, with 12 bases between them. Germline V lookup: CDR1 LNHDA, CDR2 SQIVND (reference sequence). There are 14 residues in the CDR3. This CDR3 reads CASSISQTGYGYTF. The CDR3 nucleotides read TGTGCCAGTAGTATAAGTCAGACTGGGTATGGCTACACCTTC.